This T cell receptor beta chain originates from a study of T cells in Graves' hyperthyroidism and ophthalmopathy. The CDR3 is 16 residues long. CDR1 is DFQATT and CDR2 is SNEGSKA in the germline V gene (reference sequence). V lost 5 bases, J lost 1 base, and 9 bases stayed unmatched. The source material, RNA transcripts, was used to amplify TCR beta CDR3 regions. First-round RT-PCR of the TCR CDR3 relied on the HTBI primer set. TCRdb analysed the multiplex PCR reads with MiXCR anew, one entry per CDR3 protein. This sample has 700,000 or so distinct CDR3 sequences, with roughly 15% found just once. Uncontrolled infection, other autoimmune disease, pregnancy or lactation excluded patients.

This clonotype was obtained from a man younger than 35 with Graves' hyperthyroidism. What was sequenced was blood. V is TRBV20-1 and J is TRBJ2-3; 10 bases fit TRBD2. CDR3 sequence (DNA): TGCAGTGCTCGCGAGGCTAGCGGGAGTCGCACAGATACGCAGTATTTT. It codes for CSAREASGSRTDTQYF.